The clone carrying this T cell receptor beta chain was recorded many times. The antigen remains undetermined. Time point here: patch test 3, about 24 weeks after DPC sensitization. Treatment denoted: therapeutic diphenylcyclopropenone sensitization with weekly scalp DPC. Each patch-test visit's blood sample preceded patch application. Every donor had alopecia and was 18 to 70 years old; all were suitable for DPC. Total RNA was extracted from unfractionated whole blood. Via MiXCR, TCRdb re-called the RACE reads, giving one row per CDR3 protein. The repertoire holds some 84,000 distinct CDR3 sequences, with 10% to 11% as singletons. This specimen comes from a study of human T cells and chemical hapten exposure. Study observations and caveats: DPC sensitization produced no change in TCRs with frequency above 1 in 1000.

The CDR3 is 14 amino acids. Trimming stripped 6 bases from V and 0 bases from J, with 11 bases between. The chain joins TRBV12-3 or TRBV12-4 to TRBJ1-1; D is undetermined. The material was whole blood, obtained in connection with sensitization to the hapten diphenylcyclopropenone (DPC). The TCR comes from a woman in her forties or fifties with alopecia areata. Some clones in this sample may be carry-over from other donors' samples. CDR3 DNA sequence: TGTGCCAGCAGCCCCCGGACGTTGAACACTGAAGCTTTCTTT. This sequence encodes CASSPRTLNTEAFF.